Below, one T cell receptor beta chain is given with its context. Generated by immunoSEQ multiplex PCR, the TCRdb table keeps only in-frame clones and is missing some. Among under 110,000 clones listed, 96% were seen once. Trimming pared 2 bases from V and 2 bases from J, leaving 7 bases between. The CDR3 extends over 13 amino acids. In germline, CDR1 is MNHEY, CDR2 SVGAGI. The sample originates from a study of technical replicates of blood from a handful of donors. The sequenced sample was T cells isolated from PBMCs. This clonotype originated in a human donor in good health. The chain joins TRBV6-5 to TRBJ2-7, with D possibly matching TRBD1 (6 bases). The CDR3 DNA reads TGTGCCAGCAGTTACGACAGGACCTACGAGCAGTACTTC. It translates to CASSYDRTYEQYF.